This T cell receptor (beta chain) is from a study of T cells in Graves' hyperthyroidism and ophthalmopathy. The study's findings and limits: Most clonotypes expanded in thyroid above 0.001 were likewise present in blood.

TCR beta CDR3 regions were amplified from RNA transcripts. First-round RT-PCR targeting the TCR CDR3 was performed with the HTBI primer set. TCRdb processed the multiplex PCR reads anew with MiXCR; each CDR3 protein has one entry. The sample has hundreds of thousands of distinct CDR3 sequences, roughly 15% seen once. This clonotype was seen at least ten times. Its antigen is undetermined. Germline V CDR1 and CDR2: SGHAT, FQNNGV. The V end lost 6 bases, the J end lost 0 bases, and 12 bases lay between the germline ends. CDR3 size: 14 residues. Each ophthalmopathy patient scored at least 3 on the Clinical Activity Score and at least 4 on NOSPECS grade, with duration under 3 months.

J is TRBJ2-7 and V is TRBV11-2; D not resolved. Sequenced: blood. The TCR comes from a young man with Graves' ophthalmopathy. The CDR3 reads CASSEVLSSYEQYF. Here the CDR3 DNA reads TGTGCCAGCAGTGAGGTATTAAGCTCCTACGAGCAGTACTTC.